This T cell receptor (beta chain) was sequenced for a study of shared clonotypes between healthy human individuals. The assay was immunoSEQ multiplex PCR, and TCRdb's table has in-frame clones only and misses some. The sample consists of about 1 million clones, roughly 70% of them appearing once. None of the donors, who were healthy HIV-negative adults, had recently had acute infections or vaccinations. Per germline, CDR1 MNHNY and CDR2 SVGAGI (reference sequence). With 2 bases removed from V and 3 bases from J, the gap between germline ends came to 11 bases. The CDR3 totals 15 residues. Sample: memory CD4+ T cells sorted from blood. Stated subset: CD45RA-negative fraction. This TCR derives from a man aged 18 to 29 in good health. The chain has TRBV6-6 and TRBJ2-1, with no clear D. The CDR3 DNA reads TGTGCCAGCAGTTACGGGCTAGAGAACTACAATGAGCAGTTCTTC. It codes for CASSYGLENYNEQFF.